The 20 T cell receptor beta chains below come from one sample, sequenced in a study of blood T cell repertoires in COVID-19. This table comes from immunoSEQ multiplex PCR, and its TCRdb copy is limited to in-frame clones, with some not included. The table lists roughly 350,000 clones, over 75% of them singletons. Source material: peripheral blood. The receptors were gathered from a woman aged 50 to 65 with active or convalescent COVID-19.

V usage is TRBV18 and J usage is TRBJ2-3; 8 bases agree with TRBD2. Germline-derived CDR1 and CDR2 are KGHSH and LQKENI. The junction had 4 bases not matched to a gene; V was cut back by 3 bases and J by 2 bases. The CDR3 runs to 15 residues. DNA for the CDR3: TGTGCCAGCTCACCTACTAGCGGATCCACAGATACGCAGTATTTT. Amino acid sequence: CASSPTSGSTDTQYF.

This clone was picked up a small number of times. The CDR3 DNA reads TGCGCCAGCAGCCAAGATTTCAGGCAGGGCTTCCCCCTCTCCTACGAGCAGTACTTC. This gives the protein CASSQDFRQGFPLSYEQYF. The V call is TRBV4-3, the J call TRBJ2-7, with D possibly TRBD1 on 5 matching bases. CDR1 and CDR2 (germline): LGHNA, YSLEER. With 0 bases removed from V and 0 bases from J, the gap between germline ends came to 21 bases. The CDR3 extends over 19 amino acids.

The chain couples TRBV9 to TRBJ1-1; no clear D gene. V lost 0 bases and J 4 bases, leaving 7 bases between the germline ends. The CDR3 length is 13 residues. Germline loops: CDR1 SGDLS, CDR2 YYNGEE. The chain's CDR3 is CASSVGPGTEAFF. CDR3 sequence (DNA): TGTGCCAGCAGCGTAGGTCCGGGCACTGAAGCTTTCTTT.

The J gene is TRBJ1-2, the V gene TRBV6-1; D gene uncertain. V lost 1 base, J lost 8 bases, and 11 bases lay in between. Germline CDR1 MNHNS, CDR2 SASEGT. The CDR3 contains 13 residues. CDR3 loop: CASSEVRDSGYTF. In DNA form, the CDR3 reads TGTGCCAGCAGTGAAGTGAGGGATTCGGGCTACACCTTC.

The V gene is TRBV3-1 (or the pseudogene TRBV3-2), the J gene TRBJ2-7, with D perhaps matching TRBD1 (6 bases). This CDR3 is 13 amino acids long. With 4 bases removed from V and 3 bases from J, the gap between germline ends came to 10 bases. From germline, CDR1 is LGHDT and CDR2 YNNKEL (reference sequence). The CDR3 DNA reads TGTGCCAGCAGCCTACAGGGAAGCTACGAGCAGTACTTC. It yields the protein CASSLQGSYEQYF.

The genes are TRBV19 and TRBJ2-7, with D possibly TRBD1 on 5 matching bases. CDR1 is LNHDA and CDR2 is SQIVND in the germline V gene (reference sequence). The CDR3 is 15 amino acids. V lost 1 base and J lost 5, with 15 bases in between. The CDR3 sequence is CASSIAGFGVDEQYF. CDR3 nucleotides: TGTGCCAGTAGTATAGCAGGGTTTGGAGTTGACGAGCAGTACTTC.

The rearrangement uses TRBV7-3 and TRBJ1-1, with D possibly matching TRBD1 (6 bases). The CDR3 spans 13 residues. CDR1 and CDR2 from the germline V gene are SGHTA and FQGTGA. V lost 5 bases and J 4 bases, leaving 11 bases between the germline ends. CDR3 DNA: TGTGCCAGCAGCAAACAGGGTAGCACTGAAGCTTTCTTT. It is translated as CASSKQGSTEAFF.

The rearrangement uses TRBV18 and TRBJ1-5, with D maybe TRBD1 (5 bases). The ends were cut back, 3 bases at V and 7 bases at J, with 22 bases in the middle. CDR3 length equals 17 residues. Germline CDR1 and CDR2: KGHSH and LQKENI. CDR3 protein: CASSPSLHPGDGQPQHF. CDR3 in DNA: TGTGCCAGCTCACCGTCACTCCACCCGGGGGACGGCCAGCCCCAGCATTTT.

CDR3 residues: CASSLRVTEAFF. As DNA, the CDR3 is TGTGCCAGCAGTTTACGGGTAACTGAAGCTTTCTTT. This chain joins TRBV28 and TRBJ1-1; D call uncertain. Deletions cut 2 bases from V and 5 bases from J, with 6 bases between. The germline V gene has CDR1 MDHEN and CDR2 SYDVKM. CDR3 length equals 12 residues.

The chain links TRBV2 to TRBJ2-1; no clear D gene. V gave up 5 bases and J gave up 8 bases, with 7 bases separating them. This CDR3 comprises 11 residues. Per the germline V gene, CDR1 is SNHLY and CDR2 is FYNNEI. The CDR3 here is CASSSKHEQFF. Written as DNA, the CDR3 is TGTGCCAGCAGTAGCAAGCATGAGCAGTTCTTC.

This clone came up once. The V call is TRBV18, the J call TRBJ2-1, with 8 bases identical to TRBD2. The ends lost 4 bases at V and 5 bases at J; junction bases unmatched: 7. The CDR3 contains 15 residues. Germline V gives CDR1 KGHSH, CDR2 LQKENI. In nucleotides, the CDR3 is TGTGCCAGCTCACAATCCGGGACTAGGAACAATGAGCAGTTCTTC. Encoded protein: CASSQSGTRNNEQFF.

This chain connects TRBV19 to TRBJ1-1; the D gene is possibly TRBD1 (5 bases). The germline V gene has CDR1 LNHDA and CDR2 SQIVND (reference sequence). The CDR3 length is 13 residues. V gave up 3 bases and J gave up 1 base, with 6 bases separating them. CDR3 nucleotides: TGTGCCAGTAGTATCAGGGCGAACACTGAAGCTTTCTTT. Encoded protein: CASSIRANTEAFF.

The chain is built from TRBV7-2 and TRBJ1-1, with D unresolved. Germline CDR1 and CDR2: SGHTA and FQGNSA. The CDR3 has 13 amino acids. The V end was cut by 2 bases, the J end by 5 bases, with 9 bases between. CDR3 protein: CASSLQRDTEAFF. The CDR3 bases are TGTGCCAGCAGCTTACAAAGAGATACTGAAGCTTTCTTT.

This CDR3 reads CASSLGGSLTGELFF. The CDR3 region has the DNA TGTGCCAGCAGCTTGGGAGGCAGCTTAACCGGGGAGCTGTTTTTT. The chain joins TRBV5-4 to TRBJ2-2, with D uncertain. Germline values: CDR1 SGHNT, CDR2 YYREEE (reference sequence). V shed 0 bases and J shed 5 bases, with 11 bases lying between them. The CDR3 length is 15 residues.

The gene calls are TRBV5-4 and TRBJ1-1; 8 bases map to TRBD1. CDR1 and CDR2 from the germline V gene are SGHNT and YYREEE (reference sequence). The CDR3 consists of 15 residues. The V segment lost 1 base and the J segment 1 base; nucleotides outside the gene matches: 3. The CDR3 loop is CASSLPQGANTEAFF. In DNA form, the CDR3 reads TGTGCCAGCAGCTTGCCGCAGGGGGCGAACACTGAAGCTTTCTTT.

The chain is built from TRBV7-9 and TRBJ1-2, with a possible D match to TRBD1 (6 bases). Germline CDR1 and CDR2: SEHNR and FQNEAQ (reference sequence). The CDR3 sequence is 13 residues long. V shed 5 bases and J shed 5 bases, with 12 bases lying between them. CDR3 sequence reads: CASSRTDYYGYTF. CDR3 sequence (DNA): TGTGCCAGCAGCCGGACAGACTATTATGGCTACACCTTC.

The CDR3 spells CAIRRTGLGNTEAFF. The DNA of the CDR3 is TGTGCCATCAGACGGACAGGCCTTGGGAACACTGAAGCTTTCTTT. The chain combines TRBV10-3 with TRBJ1-1; 7 positions agree with TRBD1. Losses at the gene ends were 6 bases for V and 1 base for J; bases not matched to a gene: 8. Per the germline V gene, CDR1 is ENHRY and CDR2 is SYGVKD. The CDR3 covers 15 residues.

This rearrangement joins TRBV4-1 to TRBJ2-1, with 7 bases aligning to TRBD2. The V segment lost 0 bases and the J segment 4 bases; nucleotides outside the gene matches: 6. The germline V gene has CDR1 MGHRA and CDR2 YSYEKL. This CDR3 contains 16 residues. The CDR3 bases are TGCGCCAGCAGCCAAGAGGAAGGACTAGTATACAATGAGCAGTTCTTC. Translation: CASSQEEGLVYNEQFF.

The chain employs TRBV18 and TRBJ2-5; no clear D gene. The CDR3 loop spans 15 amino acids. Germline V lookup: CDR1 KGHSH, CDR2 LQKENI. V gave up 4 bases and J gave up 1 base, with 13 bases separating them. CDR3 residues: CASSRYAAFQETQYF. The CDR3 DNA reads as TGTGCCAGCTCACGGTACGCGGCTTTCCAAGAGACCCAGTACTTC. Supplemented by reference TRBV18 and TRBJ2-5, the full variable domain reads NAGVMQNPRHLVRRRGQEARLRCSPMKGHSHVYWYRQLPEEGLKFMVYLQKENIIDESGMPKERFSAEFPKEGPSILRIQQVVRGDSAAYFCASSRYAAFQETQYFGPGTRLLVL.

Only a few counts were recorded for this clone. V and J are TRBV7-6 and TRBJ2-2, with 13 bases fitting TRBD2. This CDR3 spans 19 amino acids. J gave up 4 bases and V 4 bases, and 12 bases lay outside the gene matches. The germline CDR1 and CDR2 sequences are SGHVS and FNYEAQ. CDR3 sequence reads: CASSYPRFGLAGATGELFF. CDR3 DNA sequence: TGTGCCAGCAGCTACCCACGCTTTGGACTAGCGGGGGCCACCGGGGAGCTGTTTTTT.